A selection of T cell receptor beta chains follows, all from one sample in a study of CXCR3-negative and CXCR3-positive naive CD8 T cells. Each CDR3 protein gets one entry in TCRdb, which reprocessed the 5' RACE reads and gives no DNA. The table lists some 3,100 distinct CDR3 sequences, with roughly 1.5% in the top ten. The sequenced sample consisted of naive CXCR3+ CD8+ T cells from blood. The receptors here all came from a human donor in good health. Some clones in this sample may be carry-over from other donors' samples. Each CDR3 is given with its conserved first and last residue. Clone size is given for some rows only: seen once, a few or many times, or a class if the clone is expanded.

v_call	j_call	clone_size	cdr3_aa
TRBV3-1	TRBJ2-1	medium-sized	CASSIRLTNEQFF
TRBV29-1	TRBJ2-4	medium-sized	CSVVGTIFGKNIQYF
TRBV6-5	TRBJ2-7	NA	CASSTGTGDYEQYF
TRBV25-1	TRBJ2-7	medium-sized	CASSGGGSHSYEQYF
TRBV29-1	TRBJ2-1	NA	CSVEPTGREGLYNEQFF
TRBV5-1	TRBJ1-1	medium-sized	CASSFPAQGNTEAFF
TRBV6-5	TRBJ1-2	NA	CASSYSIADIYGYTF
TRBV11-2	TRBJ1-1	NA	CASSYWDRRMNTEAFF
TRBV9	TRBJ2-6	medium-sized	CASSVGSSGANVLTF
TRBV20-1	TRBJ1-1	NA	CSARGDRSGTEAFF
TRBV14	TRBJ1-1	NA	CASSQEGWNTEAFF
TRBV5-1	TRBJ2-3	medium-sized	CASRGATPDTQYF
TRBV6-5	TRBJ1-5	medium-sized	CASSQRQGHQPQHF
TRBV7-6	TRBJ2-5	medium-sized	CASSLRAGLNQETQYF
TRBV4-1	TRBJ2-5	medium-sized	CASSRYPPPTLSQETQYF
TRBV7-9	TRBJ2-2	medium-sized	CASSPTVNTGELFF
TRBV4-3	TRBJ2-3	medium-sized	CASSQDTGVTADTQYF
TRBV6-2/TRBV6-3	TRBJ2-3	medium-sized	CASSYSPARVDTQYF
TRBV28	TRBJ2-1	NA	CASSLSSYEQFF
TRBV7-8	TRBJ2-3	medium-sized	CASSSRTESTDTQYF
TRBV5-6	TRBJ1-1	medium-sized	CASSFVSYMRTEAFF
TRBV7-9	TRBJ2-2	medium-sized	CASSPLIAPNTGELFF
TRBV29-1	TRBJ1-2	medium-sized	CSVEEERGPNYGYTF
TRBV20-1	TRBJ2-1	medium-sized	CSATRSRSSYNEQFF
TRBV12-3/TRBV12-4	TRBJ1-3	medium-sized	CASSQTGEAGNTIYF
TRBV6-2/TRBV6-3	TRBJ2-3	NA	CASGLLGTDTQYF
TRBV7-6	TRBJ1-6	NA	CASGAYNSPLHF
TRBV27	TRBJ2-5	NA	CASTPTVGSQETQYF
TRBV7-6	TRBJ2-3	medium-sized	CASSLAGAEGTDTQYF
TRBV9	TRBJ2-5	medium-sized	CASSVGGGDTETQYF
TRBV20-1	TRBJ2-3	NA	CSARGFTSGLAGADTQYF
TRBV29-1	TRBJ1-2	medium-sized	CSVVGQGAEGYTF
TRBV4-1	TRBJ2-3	medium-sized	CASSQDGGGRWSTDTQYF
TRBV19	TRBJ2-7	NA	CASRSATYEQYF
TRBV6-5	TRBJ1-2	medium-sized	CASSYSGTVNYGYTF
TRBV24-1	TRBJ2-5	NA	CATSDWDRAQETQYF